This TCR beta chain was captured by sequencing in a study of T cell responses to AZD1222 COVID-19 vaccine. The V end was cut by 11 bases, the J end by 7 bases, with 18 bases between. The CDR3 consists of 13 residues. Germline assignment: CDR1 SGHVS and CDR2 FQNEAQ. Measured with immunoSEQ multiplex PCR; TCRdb has only the in-frame clones, and not every one. The sample lists about 130,000 clones; approximately 90% were seen once. It was second doses at about 4 or about 12 weeks that were pooled. This sequence was found in an adult who received the AZD1222 COVID-19 vaccine. The starting material was peripheral blood, obtained 28 days after the second AZD1222 dose. The chain carries TRBV7-8 and TRBJ1-5, with D possibly being TRBD1 (6 bases). This CDR3 is CASGVGAGQPQHF. The CDR3, as DNA: TGTGCCTCCGGGGTGGGGGCAGGACAGCCCCAGCATTTT. Using reference TRBV7-8 and TRBJ1-5 for the parts outside the CDR3, the full variable domain is GAGVSQSPRYKVAKRGQDVALRCDPISGHVSLFWYQQALGQGPEFLTYFQNEAQLDKSGLPSDRFFAERPEGSVSTLKIQRTQQEDSAVYLCASGVGAGQPQHFGDGTRLSIL.